This is a list of T cell receptor beta chains from one sample in a study of OX40 agonist ivuxolimab in advanced cancers. TCRdb's copy holds only in-frame clones and misses some; the assay was immunoSEQ multiplex PCR. The sample yields some 80,000 clones, roughly 94% seen once. The sequences come from CD4+ or CD8+ T cells sorted from blood, collected in a trial of the OX40 agonist ivuxolimab. All receptors derive from an adult with an advanced solid tumor such as melanoma, head and neck, liver or kidney cancer. CDR3s include the opening cysteine and the closing phenylalanine or tryptophan. The D gene is left open where the match is weak. Only some rows state a clone size, as once, few, many or a class for expanded clones.

D,length,V,size,J,DNA,CDR3
TRBD2,17,TRBV7-9,.,TRBJ2-3,TGTGCCAGCAGCCTCGGACTAGCGGGGACCGGGACAGATACGCAGTATTTT,CASSLGLAGTGTDTQYF
.,14,TRBV15,.,TRBJ1-2,TGTGCCACCAGCAGAGAGGGCGGCGGCGTTGGCTACACCTTC,CATSREGGGVGYTF
.,14,TRBV6-6,.,TRBJ1-4,TGTGCCAGCAGTTACGGGACGGCACCTGAAAAACTGTTTTTT,CASSYGTAPEKLFF
.,17,TRBV7-9,.,TRBJ2-7,TGTGCCAGCAGCCAACCCGACCGGGACTTCTCTTCCTACGAGCAGTACTTC,CASSQPDRDFSSYEQYF
.,15,TRBV4-1,.,TRBJ2-3,TGCGCCAGCAGCCAAGAGGGGGAAAGCACAGATACGCAGTATTTT,CASSQEGESTDTQYF
.,15,TRBV6-5,.,TRBJ2-1,TGTGCCAGCAACGCGGGACACCAAATGTACAATGAGCAGTTCTTC,CASNAGHQMYNEQFF
.,15,TRBV5-1,.,TRBJ2-7,TGCGCCAGCAGCTCTTTGCGGGACAGCCCCTACGAGCAGTACTTC,CASSSLRDSPYEQYF
.,14,TRBV29-1,once,TRBJ1-1,TGCAGCGGGGGAGCCGGAGTCATGAACACTGAAGCTTTCTTT,CSGGAGVMNTEAFF
.,15,TRBV11-2,.,TRBJ2-3,TGTGCCAGCAGCTTTAGGCCAGGGGGCACAGATACGCAGTATTTT,CASSFRPGGTDTQYF
.,14,TRBV4-1,.,TRBJ2-6,TGCGCCAGCAGCCAACCCTCTGGGGCCAACGTCCTGACTTTC,CASSQPSGANVLTF
.,14,TRBV11-3,.,TRBJ1-3,TGTGCCAGCAGCTTAAGGGGGGCTGGAAACACCATATATTTT,CASSLRGAGNTIYF
TRBD1,14,TRBV27,.,TRBJ2-1,TGTGCCAGCAGTTGGGACAGGGATTACAATGAGCAGTTCTTC,CASSWDRDYNEQFF
.,12,TRBV7-9,.,TRBJ2-7,TGTGCCAGCAGCCCCATGGTTCTCGAGCAGTACTTC,CASSPMVLEQYF
.,18,TRBV14,.,TRBJ1-1,TGTGCCAGCAGCCAAGAGTTGCGGACAGTACCTATGAACACTGAAGCTTTCTTT,CASSQELRTVPMNTEAFF
.,16,TRBV4-3,once,TRBJ1-6,TGCGCCAGCAGTGCAGGGGTTTCTGAACTTAATTCACCCCTCCACTTT,CASSAGVSELNSPLHF
TRBD1,12,TRBV11-2,.,TRBJ1-1,TGTGCCAGCAGCCAGAGGACAGGGGAAGCTTTCTTT,CASSQRTGEAFF
.,14,TRBV5-5,few,TRBJ1-2,TGTGCCAGCAGCCGGTGGGGTGAGGGCTATGGCTACACCTTC,CASSRWGEGYGYTF
.,14,TRBV7-7,once,TRBJ2-7,TGTGCCAGCAGCTTAGCCGGGATCGGTTACGAGCAGTACTTC,CASSLAGIGYEQYF
.,18,TRBV21-1,.,TRBJ2-3,TGTGCCAGCAGCAAACCCGGGACAGGGTACCTAGGAGAAGATACGCAGTATTTT,CASSKPGTGYLGEDTQYF
TRBD1,13,TRBV7-2,.,TRBJ2-7,TGTGCCAGCAGCTTCAGGGGGCCATACGAGCAGTACTTC,CASSFRGPYEQYF
.,13,TRBV6-6,.,TRBJ2-1,TGTGCCAGCGCGGACAGCTTCTACAATGAGCAGTTCTTC,CASADSFYNEQFF
.,14,TRBV4-2,.,TRBJ2-7,TGTGCCAGCAGCCAAGATGACAGCTCCTACGAGCAGTACTTC,CASSQDDSSYEQYF
TRBD1,14,TRBV5-6,.,TRBJ2-7,TGTGCCAGCAGCTTTGGGACAGGGGTCTACGAGCAGTACTTC,CASSFGTGVYEQYF
TRBD1,16,TRBV5-1,.,TRBJ1-2,TGCGCCAGCAGCTTGGGGTGGGGGACAGGGAACGATGGCTACACCTTC,CASSLGWGTGNDGYTF
TRBD1,17,TRBV7-6,.,TRBJ1-6,TGTGCCAGCAGCCCCACCGGGGCACAGGGGAGGAACTCACCCCTCCACTTT,CASSPTGAQGRNSPLHF
TRBD2,19,TRBV6-1,.,TRBJ2-7,TGTGCCAGCAGTGAGCGACCGGGACTAGCGATTCTATACTCCTACGAGCAGTACTTC,CASSERPGLAILYSYEQYF
TRBD1,16,TRBV15,.,TRBJ2-2,TGTGCCACCAGCAGAGATTGGGGACAGGGTACCGGGGAGCTGTTTTTT,CATSRDWGQGTGELFF
.,13,TRBV27,.,TRBJ2-5,TGTGCCAGCAGTTTATCGATCTCGGGGGAGCAGTACTTC,CASSLSISGEQYF
TRBD2,19,TRBV4-3,once,TRBJ2-1,TGCGCCAGCAGCCAAGATCCTCGGGAAGCGGGAGCATCTTACAATGAGCAGTTCTTC,CASSQDPREAGASYNEQFF
TRBD2,14,TRBV27,.,TRBJ2-5,TGTGCCAGCAGTATCCTAGCGGGGGATAAGACCCAGTACTTC,CASSILAGDKTQYF
TRBD2,17,TRBV11-2,once,TRBJ2-7,TGTGCCAGCAGCTTAACGGGACTAGCGGGTGGAGGCTACGAGCAGTACTTC,CASSLTGLAGGGYEQYF
TRBD2,14,TRBV6-4,.,TRBJ2-1,TGTGCCAGCAGTGACGGGGGGGGAGGCAATGAGCAGTTCTTC,CASSDGGGGNEQFF
.,15,TRBV9,once,TRBJ2-3,TGTGCCAGCAGCGACATAGCGGCGAGCACAGATACGCAGTATTTT,CASSDIAASTDTQYF
.,14,TRBV4-3,.,TRBJ2-5,TGCGCCAGCAGCCTGCTGGTAGGGTCCGAGACCCAGTACTTC,CASSLLVGSETQYF
TRBD1,15,TRBV7-9,.,TRBJ1-2,TGTGCCAGCAGCTGGAAAGACAGGGGTACCTATGGCTACACCTTC,CASSWKDRGTYGYTF
.,14,TRBV5-4,once,TRBJ2-7,TGTGCCAGCAGCTTGATCGGGGATATGCACGAGCAGTACTTC,CASSLIGDMHEQYF
.,13,TRBV2,.,TRBJ2-1,TGTGCCAGCAGCAAGGAAACCTACAATGAGCAGTTCTTC,CASSKETYNEQFF
.,15,TRBV19,.,TRBJ1-5,TGTGCCAGTGTGGGGACACATTATAGCAATCAGCCCCAGCATTTT,CASVGTHYSNQPQHF
TRBD1,16,TRBV29-1,.,TRBJ2-7,TGCAGCGTGGAGGGGGGACAGGGTATAAGCTCCTACGAGCAGTACTTC,CSVEGGQGISSYEQYF
TRBD2,14,TRBV29-1,.,TRBJ2-5,TGCAGCGTTGAGGGGGGGGGTCATGAAGAGACCCAGTACTTC,CSVEGGGHEETQYF
.,14,TRBV7-9,.,TRBJ1-4,TGTGCCAGCAGCTTGGTACAGAACAATGAAAAACTGTTTTTT,CASSLVQNNEKLFF
.,15,TRBV6-5,.,TRBJ1-4,TGTGCCAGCAAAGACAGCCTTGCAACTAATGAAAAACTGTTTTTT,CASKDSLATNEKLFF
.,9,TRBV20-1,.,TRBJ1-1,TGCAGTGCGGCCCGGGGGGCTTTCTTT,CSAARGAFF